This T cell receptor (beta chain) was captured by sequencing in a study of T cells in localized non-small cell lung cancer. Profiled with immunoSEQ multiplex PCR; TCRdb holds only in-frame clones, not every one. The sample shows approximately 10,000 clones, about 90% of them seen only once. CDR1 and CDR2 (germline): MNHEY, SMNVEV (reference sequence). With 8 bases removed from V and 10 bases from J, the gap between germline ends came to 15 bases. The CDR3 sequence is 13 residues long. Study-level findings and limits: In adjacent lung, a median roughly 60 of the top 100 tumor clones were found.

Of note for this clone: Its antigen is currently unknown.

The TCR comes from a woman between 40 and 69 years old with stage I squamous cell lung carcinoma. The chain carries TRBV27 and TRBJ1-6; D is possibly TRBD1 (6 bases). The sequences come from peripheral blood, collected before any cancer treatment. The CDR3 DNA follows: TGTGCCAGCTCCTATTCAGGGGTCTCACCCCTCCACTTT. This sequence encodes CASSYSGVSPLHF.